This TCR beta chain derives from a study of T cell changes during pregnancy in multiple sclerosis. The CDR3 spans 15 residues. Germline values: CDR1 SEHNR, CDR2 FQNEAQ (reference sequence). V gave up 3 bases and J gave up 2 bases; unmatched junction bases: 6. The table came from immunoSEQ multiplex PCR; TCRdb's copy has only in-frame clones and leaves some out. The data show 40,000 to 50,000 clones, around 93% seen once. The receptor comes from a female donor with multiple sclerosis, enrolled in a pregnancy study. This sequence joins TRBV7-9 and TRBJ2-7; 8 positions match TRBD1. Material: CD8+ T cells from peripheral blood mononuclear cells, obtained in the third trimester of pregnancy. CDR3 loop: CASSFLDRGTYEQYF. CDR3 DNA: TGTGCCAGCAGCTTCCTAGACAGGGGCACCTACGAGCAGTACTTC.